These 15 T cell receptor beta chains came from one sample sequenced in a study of OX40 agonist ivuxolimab in advanced cancers. Sequencing used immunoSEQ multiplex PCR; TCRdb keeps in-frame clones, though not all of them. Here the sample spans 45,000 to 60,000 clones, around nine tenths being singletons. The sequencing used CD4+ or CD8+ T cells sorted from blood, collected in a trial of the OX40 agonist ivuxolimab. The receptors here all came from an adult with an advanced solid tumor such as melanoma, head and neck, liver or kidney cancer.

This clone has just one count. V gene TRBV7-9 combines with J gene TRBJ2-5; TRBD2 might be the D (6 bases). Germline CDR1 reads SEHNR; CDR2 reads FQNEAQ (reference sequence). This CDR3 comprises 14 residues. The V end lost 5 bases, the J end lost 5 bases, and 15 bases lay between the germline ends. As DNA, the CDR3 is TGTGCCAGCAGCGCGGTCCGGGGGAGGGAGACCCAGTACTTC. This gives the protein CASSAVRGRETQYF.

The chain carries TRBV6-5 and TRBJ1-4, with D maybe TRBD1 (5 bases). CDR1 and CDR2 from the germline V gene are MNHEY and SVGAGI. V was pared by 6 bases and J by 6 bases, with 14 bases between. This CDR3 spans 14 amino acids. Here the CDR3 reads CASRPGGVDEKLFF. CDR3 nucleotide sequence: TGTGCCAGCAGACCTGGAGGGGTAGATGAAAAACTGTTTTTT.

This clone was detected a few times. The J gene is TRBJ1-4, the V gene TRBV7-9; D is unclear. CDR3 length: 14 residues. Germline V gene lookup returns CDR1 SEHNR and CDR2 FQNEAQ (reference sequence). Trimming took 5 bases from V and 7 from J, leaving 14 bases between them. The CDR3 spells CASSPSGVSEKLFF. CDR3 DNA sequence: TGTGCCAGCAGCCCGTCCGGAGTGAGTGAAAAACTGTTTTTT.

The CDR3: CASSIGGITDTQYF. CDR3 DNA: TGTGCCAGTAGTATAGGGGGGATTACGGATACGCAGTATTTT. The chain couples TRBV19 to TRBJ2-3; the D call may be TRBD1 or TRBD2 (5 bases each). Germline V gene data show CDR1 as LNHDA and CDR2 as SQIVND (reference sequence). The CDR3 runs 14 residues. Trimming removed 1 base at V and 6 bases at J, with 11 bases between.

This chain links TRBV9 with TRBJ1-6; 7 positions agree with TRBD1. The germline V gene has CDR1 SGDLS and CDR2 YYNGEE. The J segment lost 2 bases and the V segment lost 0 bases, leaving 5 bases of the junction unmatched. There are 17 residues in the CDR3. The DNA for the CDR3 is TGTGCCAGCAGCGTAGCAGGGACAGCTACCTATAATTCACCCCTCCACTTT. Translating it yields CASSVAGTATYNSPLHF.

Here the CDR3 reads CASSHRDNRDTIYNEQFF. The CDR3 coding sequence is TGTGCCAGCAGCCATCGAGATAACCGGGACACCATATACAATGAGCAGTTCTTC. The chain employs TRBV7-2 and TRBJ2-1, with a tentative D call TRBD1 (6 bases). V was clipped by 5 bases and J by 4 bases, with 24 bases between them. This CDR3 comprises 18 residues. The germline CDR1 and CDR2 sequences are SGHTA and FQGNSA.

The chain employs TRBV7-2 and TRBJ2-2; the D gene could be TRBD1 or TRBD2 (5 bases each). CDR1 and CDR2 (germline): SGHTA, FQGNSA. V was clipped by 3 bases and J by 6 bases, with 5 bases between them. This CDR3 is built from 12 residues. CDR3 DNA sequence: TGTGCCAGCAGCTTGGGGGCCGGGGAGCTGTTTTTT. Residues: CASSLGAGELFF.

This chain uses TRBV14 with TRBJ1-1; D not resolved. The CDR3 is made up of 13 amino acids. Germline assignment: CDR1 SGHDN and CDR2 FVKESK. Trimming took off 3 bases at V and 6 bases at J, with 11 bases between the two ends. The CDR3 DNA follows: TGTGCCAGCAGCCATAACCTTGGCGCTGAAGCTTTCTTT. As protein: CASSHNLGAEAFF.

V gene TRBV9 combines with J gene TRBJ2-7; 8 bases are a match to TRBD1. The J segment lost 7 bases and the V segment lost 2 bases, leaving 11 bases of the junction unmatched. This CDR3 comprises 15 residues. Germline V gene sequence: CDR1 SGDLS, CDR2 YYNGEE. CDR3 amino acids: CASSVGQGVLGEQYF. CDR3 nucleotides: TGTGCCAGCAGCGTCGGACAGGGAGTACTTGGAGAGCAGTACTTC. Using reference TRBV9 and TRBJ2-7 for the parts outside the CDR3, the full variable domain is DSGVTQTPKHLITATGQRVTLRCSPRSGDLSVYWYQQSLDQGLQFLIQYYNGEERAKGNILERFSAQQFPDLHSELNLSSLELGDSALYFCASSVGQGVLGEQYFGPGTRLTVT.

This clone was recorded once. The V and J genes are TRBV5-1 and TRBJ2-2, with D tentatively TRBD1 or TRBD2 (5 bases each). CDR3 size: 16 residues. Germline CDR1 and CDR2: SGHRS and YFSETQ. V was pared by 3 bases and J by 0 bases, with 12 bases between. The CDR3: CASSSGLGANTGELFF. The CDR3 nucleotides are TGCGCCAGCAGCTCGGGTTTGGGGGCGAACACCGGGGAGCTGTTTTTT. Filled out from reference TRBV5-1 and TRBJ2-2, the complete variable domain reads KAGVTQTPRYLIKTRGQQVTLSCSPISGHRSVSWYQQTPGQGLQFLFEYFSETQRNKGNFPGRFSGRQFSNSRSEMNVSTLELGDSALYLCASSSGLGANTGELFFGEGSRLTVL.

This chain uses TRBV9 with TRBJ1-3; perhaps TRBD1 as D (5 bases). Trimming took off 0 bases at V and 8 bases at J, with 15 bases between the two ends. Germline CDR1 reads SGDLS; CDR2 reads YYNGEE. The CDR3 sequence is 15 residues long. The CDR3 DNA is TGTGCCAGCAGCGTAGAGGATGGCCAGGGAGACACCATATATTTT. It codes for CASSVEDGQGDTIYF.

The rearrangement links TRBV15 to TRBJ2-7; TRBD1 matches 10 bases. Germline-derived CDR1 and CDR2 are LNHNV and YYDKDF (reference sequence). V lost 4 bases and J lost 3; bases outside the gene matches: 3. This CDR3 is built from 14 residues. The CDR3 spells CATSTGQGGYEQYF. The CDR3 DNA is TGTGCCACCAGCACCGGACAGGGGGGCTACGAGCAGTACTTC. Full variable domain (remainder filled in from reference TRBV15 and TRBJ2-7): DAMVIQNPRYQVTQFGKPVTLSCSQTLNHNVMYWYQQKSSQAPKLLFHYYDKDFNNEADTPDNFQSRRPNTSFCFLDIRSPGLGDTAMYLCATSTGQGGYEQYFGPGTRLTVT.

This chain joins TRBV6-5 and TRBJ1-5; no clear D. This CDR3 has 15 residues. Germline CDR1 MNHEY, CDR2 SVGAGI. Trimming pared 2 bases from V and 3 bases from J, leaving 11 bases between. In nucleotides, the CDR3 is TGTGCCAGCAGTTACAGTCGGGTTTCCAATCAGCCCCAGCATTTT. Protein product: CASSYSRVSNQPQHF.

Only a few counts were recorded for this clone. J is TRBJ1-1 and V is TRBV2, with no clear D. Trimming stripped 2 bases from V and 11 bases from J, with 9 bases between. Germline CDR1 SNHLY, CDR2 FYNNEI. The CDR3 has 11 amino acids. CDR3 region: CASSEPPSAFF. The DNA for the CDR3 is TGTGCCAGCAGTGAACCTCCTTCGGCTTTCTTT. The full variable domain, completed using reference TRBV2 and TRBJ1-1, is EPEVTQTPSHQVTQMGQEVILRCVPISNHLYFYWYRQILGQKVEFLVSFYNNEISEKSEIFDDQFSVERPDGSNFTLKIRSTKLEDSAMYFCASSEPPSAFFGQGTRLTVV.

Only one count was recorded for this clone. The rearrangement links TRBV5-4 to TRBJ2-3; 8 bases fit TRBD2. Trimming removed 3 bases from V and 0 bases from J; junction bases left unmatched: 6. The CDR3 is 16 amino acids. Germline V gene data show CDR1 as SGHNT and CDR2 as YYREEE (reference sequence). CDR3 loop: CASSSIAGFSTDTQYF. As DNA, the CDR3 is TGTGCCAGCAGCTCGATAGCGGGATTCAGCACAGATACGCAGTATTTT.